The clone carrying this T cell receptor beta chain was seen a single time. What it binds is not known. This entry comes from a study of cytomegalovirus exposure and HLA in healthy donors. Trimming cost V 4 bases and J 0 bases, with 10 bases left between them. The CDR3 has 15 amino acids. Germline-derived CDR1 and CDR2 are SEHNR and FQNEAQ (reference sequence). The PCR ran on 60 Vbeta and 13 Jbeta primers. The data were produced by immunoSEQ multiplex PCR, yet TCRdb's version contains in-frame clones alone and is incomplete. Of 150,000 to 200,000 clones in the sample, under 80% were seen once. Overall study results and limits: Of the V segments, some could not be distinguished, including TRBV6-2 and TRBV6-3, and were excluded.

The receptor's source is a human donor in good health. The chain recombines TRBV7-9 with TRBJ1-5; possibly TRBD1 for D (6 bases). The sequenced sample was PBMCs. The CDR3 DNA is TGTGCCAGCAGCTCGACAGGTTATAGCAATCAGCCCCAGCATTTT. It encodes CASSSTGYSNQPQHF.